What follows are 24 T cell receptor beta chains derived from one specimen sequenced in a study of tumor-infiltrating lymphocytes in primary liver carcinoma. Co-extraction of RNA and DNA was performed on about 18-33 mg of unsorted bulk tissue. cDNA specific to TCR beta was made from 450 to 500 ng of total RNA, with a constant-region primer employed for priming. Three nested multiplex PCR rounds, a slightly modified ARM-PCR method, built the TCR beta libraries. A C-beta reverse primer and TRBV1-TRBV30 forward primers served in each of the first two PCR rounds, at around 10 cycles apiece. TCRdb itself ran the multiplex PCR reads through MiXCR, one entry per CDR3 protein. Of 84,000 or so distinct CDR3 sequences in the sample, 55% to 85% were seen once. The specimen sequenced was liver tumor tissue from sampling region 1. Subset noted: tumor region T1, superior pole. These receptors were collected from a man aged 35 to 55 with primary liver carcinoma and hepatitis B virus infection.

As for this clonotype: One end of the junction is discordant with germline, which a read error may explain. The chain couples TRBV2 to TRBJ2-2, with a tentative D call TRBD2 (5 bases). CDR3 length: 16 residues. Germline lookup yields CDR1 SNHLY and CDR2 FYNNEI. Written as DNA, the CDR3 is TGTGCCAGCATGGCTAGCAGGTACCGCCGCACCGGGGAGCTGCTTTTT. It codes for CASMASRYRRTGELLF.

This clonotype was counted only a few times. The CDR3 DNA follows: TGTGCCTGGCGATCCGCTTGCGAGCAGTACTTC. Protein sequence: CAWRSACEQYF. The gene calls are TRBV30 and TRBJ2-7; D gene ambiguous. V was cut by 5 bases and J by 6 bases, with 11 bases left in between. The CDR3 is made up of 11 amino acids. Per germline, CDR1 GTSNPN and CDR2 SVGIG (reference sequence).

With respect to this clonotype: One end of the junction varies from germline; a read error may be responsible. J is TRBJ2-1 and V is TRBV11-2; no reliable D call. The CDR3 runs to 13 residues. Germline CDR1 SGHAT, CDR2 FQNNGV. CDR3 loop: CASRPAGHDEQFF. CDR3 bases: TGTGCTAGCAGACCCGCAGGTCACGATGAGCAGTTCTTC.

A single count supports this clonotype. A much larger clone is a single base away; this may be a read error. The chain employs TRBV7-9 and TRBJ1-2; 10 bases are shared with TRBD1. The CDR3 is 13 residues long. Germline CDR1 SEHNR, CDR2 FQNEAQ (reference sequence). V was clipped by 10 bases and J by 4 bases; unmatched bases: 6. The chain's CDR3 is CANGWTGGYGYTF. The CDR3 DNA follows: TGTGCCAACGGCTGGACAGGGGGCTATGGCTACACCTTC. Full variable domain (outside the CDR3, taken from reference TRBV7-9 and TRBJ1-2): DTGVSQNPRHKITKRGQNVTFRCDPISEHNRLYWYRQTLGQGPEFLTYFQNEAQLEKSRLLSDRFSAERPKGSFSTLEIQRTEQGDSAMYLCANGWTGGYGYTFGSGTRLTVV.

The chain has TRBV10-3 and TRBJ2-7; 7 bases agree with TRBD2. The V gene end was trimmed by 4 bases and the J gene end by 12 bases; junction bases not matched to a gene: 12. Germline values: CDR1 ENHRY, CDR2 SYGVKD. The CDR3 runs 13 residues. CDR3 sequence reads: CAISGLADHEWYF. CDR3 coding DNA: TGTGCCATCAGTGGGCTAGCGGACCACGAGTGGTACTTC.

About this clonotype: This CDR3 is missing its conserved last phenylalanine or tryptophan, likely due to a read error. The DNA is omitted, as the CDR3 cannot be located on it reliably, and the CDR3 follows TCRdb's listing. The chain is built from TRBV11-2 and TRBJ2-7. The CDR3 contains 15 residues when both ends are counted. Germline V gene lookup returns CDR1 SGHAT and CDR2 FQNNGV. Here the CDR3 reads CVSSLSVGISYEQYL.

This chain connects TRBV18 to TRBJ2-7; D perhaps matches TRBD2 (6 bases). The CDR3 is made up of 15 amino acids. The germline V gene has CDR1 KGHSH and CDR2 LQKENI. V was cut by 5 bases and J by 3 bases, with 17 bases left in between. The chain's CDR3 is CASSIFPGVVYEQYF. CDR3 sequence (DNA): TGTGCCAGCTCAATATTCCCGGGGGTCGTCTACGAGCAGTACTTC.

Remarks on this clonotype: One end of the junction is discordant with germline, which a read error may explain. The chain employs TRBV5-4 and TRBJ2-5; 7 nucleotides agree with TRBD1. The germline CDR1 and CDR2 sequences are SGHNT and YYREEE (reference sequence). The CDR3 sequence is 15 residues long. CDR3 residues: CASSLDRRLGDTQYF. For the CDR3, the DNA is TGTGCCAGCAGTTTGGACAGGAGGCTAGGGGATACCCAGTACTTC.

As for this clonotype: An end of the junction differs from the germline gene, which may be a read error. This chain connects TRBV10-3 to TRBJ1-1; D is unclear. The germline CDR1 and CDR2 sequences are ENHRY and SYGVKD. The length of the CDR3 is 14 residues. The CDR3 coding sequence is TGTGTCATCAGTGTTCAAAGGGCCGGGACTGAAGCTTTCTTT. This sequence encodes CVISVQRAGTEAFF.

This clonotype was recorded only once. A much larger clone differs from this one at a single base, so this may be a read error. Because it lacks the conserved phenylalanine or tryptophan at the end, this CDR3 is likely a read error. The chain employs TRBV6-2 or TRBV6-3 and TRBJ2-5, with 10 bases aligning to TRBD2. The CDR3 length is 14 residues. Per germline, CDR1 MNHEY and CDR2 SVGEGT. The CDR3: CASSHLGTSEIQYL. DNA of the CDR3: TGTGCCAGCAGTCACCTGGGGACTAGCGAGATCCAGTACCTC.

About this clonotype: At one end the junction does not follow the germline gene, possibly because of a read error. The chain couples TRBV6-5 to TRBJ2-1; 16 nucleotides line up with TRBD2. Germline lookup yields CDR1 MNHEY and CDR2 SVGAGI. CDR3 length: 19 amino acids. In DNA, the CDR3 is TGTGCCAGCACTCCCGGGACTAGCGGGAGGGCCGGCGTCTACAGTGAGCAGTTCTTC. Its protein product is CASTPGTSGRAGVYSEQFF.

This clonotype was counted between two and nine times. A much larger clone differs from this one at a single base, so this may be a read error. The rearrangement links TRBV6-5 to TRBJ2-5, with 7 bases identical to TRBD1. The CDR3 is 14 amino acids. The germline CDR1 and CDR2 sequences are MNHEY and SVGAGI. CDR3 sequence: CASSQTGTEETPYF. Written as DNA, the CDR3 is TGTGCCAGCAGTCAGACAGGGACCGAAGAGACCCCGTACTTC.

The rearrangement uses TRBV6-6 and TRBJ2-1; TRBD1 might be the D (6 bases). The DNA end lines up better with TRBJ2-7; the J call may be wrong. Per germline, CDR1 MNHNY and CDR2 SVGAGI (reference sequence). The CDR3 extends over 16 amino acids. The CDR3 nucleotides are TGTGCCAGCAGTTCCCGTGCTAGTTTGAGGGACAATGAGCAGTACTTC. Its translation is CASSSRASLRDNEQYF.

Only a few counts were recorded for this clonotype. One end of the junction is discordant with germline, which a read error may explain. V gene TRBV6-2 or TRBV6-3 combines with J gene TRBJ2-1, with D possibly being TRBD1 or TRBD2 (5 bases each). Germline V gene lookup returns CDR1 MNHEY and CDR2 SVGEGT. The CDR3 runs to 14 residues. The CDR3 region is CPSSTGTSYNEQFF. The CDR3, as DNA: TGTCCCAGCAGTACCGGGACCTCCTACAACGAGCAGTTCTTC.

This clonotype counts as medium-sized. The chain has TRBV4-1 and TRBJ2-7; D perhaps matches TRBD2 (6 bases). This CDR3 is 15 amino acids long. Germline CDR1 reads MGHRA; CDR2 reads YSYEKL. Trimming shortened V by 0 bases and J by 7 bases, and 16 bases separated the two germline ends. CDR3 nucleotide sequence: TGCGCCAGCAGCCAAGATTTCCCTCCCAGCGGGGAGCAGTACTTC. This gives the protein CASSQDFPPSGEQYF.

This clonotype came up once. No conserved phenylalanine or tryptophan is present at the end of the CDR3, so a read error is the likely explanation. The rearrangement links TRBV6-1 to TRBJ2-7; D gene uncertain. Germline CDR1 and CDR2: MNHNS and SASEGT. The CDR3 has 13 amino acids. The CDR3 DNA reads as TGTGCCTGCAGTGAATTGGTTTTCTACGAGCAGTACTCC. Residues: CACSELVFYEQYS.

CDR3 DNA sequence: TGTGCCAGCAGTACTCCTTTAGTGGGAGGCACAGATACGCAGTATTTT. As protein: CASSTPLVGGTDTQYF. V gene TRBV27 combines with J gene TRBJ2-3, with D possibly TRBD2 on 5 matching bases. V was trimmed by 5 bases and J by 1 base, leaving 16 bases between them. The CDR3 has 16 amino acids. CDR1 and CDR2 from the germline V gene are MNHEY and SMNVEV (reference sequence).

V usage is TRBV7-3 and J usage is TRBJ2-2, with 8 bases lining up with TRBD2. The V gene's germline CDR1 is SGHTA and CDR2 FQGTGA. The CDR3 is 16 residues long. The J segment lost 0 bases and the V segment lost 5 bases, leaving 5 bases of the junction unmatched. CDR3 coding DNA: TGTGCCAGCAGCCTTTTCGGGGGGGCGAACACCGGGGAGCTGTTTTTT. It codes for CASSLFGGANTGELFF.

A note on this clonotype: Germline is not matched at one junction end, which may reflect a read error. DNA for the CDR3: TGTGCCAGTAGCTTATGGAGCGCGGAAAAACTGTTTTTT. Its translation: CASSLWSAEKLFF. The rearrangement links TRBV13 to TRBJ1-4; D gene unclear. The CDR3 sequence is 13 residues long. Germline lookup yields CDR1 PRHDT and CDR2 FYEKMQ (reference sequence).

Concerning this clonotype itself: This CDR3 fails to terminate in the conserved phenylalanine or tryptophan, so it likely reflects a read error. This chain uses TRBV6-1 with TRBJ2-6; 8 bases fit TRBD1. Germline CDR1 and CDR2: MNHNS and SASEGT. The CDR3 covers 17 residues. The CDR3 DNA is TGTGCCAGCACCCTGGGACAGGACCGCTCTGGTGCCAACGTCCTGACTCTC. This sequence encodes CASTLGQDRSGANVLTL.

The chain joins TRBV13 to TRBJ1-6, with unresolved D. CDR1 is PRHDT and CDR2 is FYEKMQ in the germline V gene (reference sequence). V was shortened by 2 bases and J by 13 bases, with 15 bases between the two germline ends. The CDR3 is 14 residues long. The CDR3 loop reads CASSLHARESPLHF. The CDR3 region has the DNA TGTGCCAGCAGCTTACACGCGAGGGAATCGCCCCTCCACTTT.

A single count supports this clonotype. This is likely a read error, given that the CDR3 carries no conserved phenylalanine or tryptophan at its end. The DNA is left out, because the CDR3 cannot be placed on it with certainty; the CDR3 is given as TCRdb lists it. The CDR3 region is CASSLAGTKEYL. The chain carries TRBV11-1 and TRBJ2-7; the table assigns TRBD1, which was not confirmed against the DNA. Germline V gene sequence: CDR1 SGHAT, CDR2 FQDESV (reference sequence). The CDR3 is 12 amino acids long, termini counted.

As regards this clonotype: The germline gene is not matched at one end of the junction; a read error may be the cause. V is TRBV29-1 and J is TRBJ2-3; D is uncertain. This CDR3 is built from 10 residues. Germline V lookup: CDR1 SQVTM, CDR2 ANQGSEA. The CDR3 nucleotides are TGCAACGCTGTTCAGCATACGCAATATTTT. Its translation is CNAVQHTQYF.

For this clonotype: This may stem from a read error, because a much larger clone lies one nucleotide away. This chain joins TRBV5-6 and TRBJ2-5; the D gene is possibly TRBD2 (5 bases). This CDR3 has 17 amino acids. CDR1 is SGHDT, CDR2 YYEEEE, per germline. The CDR3 protein is CAISHVLIDGDQETQYF. In nucleotides, the CDR3 is TGTGCCATCAGCCACGTCCTTATAGACGGGGACCAAGAGACCCAGTACTTC. The full variable domain, completed using reference TRBV5-6 and TRBJ2-5, is DAGVTQSPTHLIKTRGQQVTLRCSPKSGHDTVSWYQQALGQGPQFIFQYYEEEERQRGNFPDRFSGHQFPNYSSELNVNALLLGDSALYLCAISHVLIDGDQETQYFGPGTRLLVL.